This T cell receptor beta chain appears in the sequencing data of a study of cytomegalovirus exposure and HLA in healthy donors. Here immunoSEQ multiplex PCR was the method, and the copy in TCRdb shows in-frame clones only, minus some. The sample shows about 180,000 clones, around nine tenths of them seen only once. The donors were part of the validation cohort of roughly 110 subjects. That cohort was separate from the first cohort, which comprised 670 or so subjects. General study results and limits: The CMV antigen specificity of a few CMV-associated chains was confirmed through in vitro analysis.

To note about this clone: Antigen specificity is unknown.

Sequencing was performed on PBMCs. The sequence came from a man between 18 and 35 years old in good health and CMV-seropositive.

CDR3: CASSPRQGANTGELFF. The DNA of the CDR3 is TGCGCCAGCAGCCCAAGACAGGGGGCGAACACCGGGGAGCTGTTTTTT. The gene calls are TRBV4-1 and TRBJ2-2; 9 bases are shared with TRBD1. The CDR3 is 16 amino acids. Looked up from germline, CDR1 is MGHRA and CDR2 is YSYEKL. The V gene end was trimmed by 4 bases and the J gene end by 0 bases; junction bases not matched to a gene: 3.